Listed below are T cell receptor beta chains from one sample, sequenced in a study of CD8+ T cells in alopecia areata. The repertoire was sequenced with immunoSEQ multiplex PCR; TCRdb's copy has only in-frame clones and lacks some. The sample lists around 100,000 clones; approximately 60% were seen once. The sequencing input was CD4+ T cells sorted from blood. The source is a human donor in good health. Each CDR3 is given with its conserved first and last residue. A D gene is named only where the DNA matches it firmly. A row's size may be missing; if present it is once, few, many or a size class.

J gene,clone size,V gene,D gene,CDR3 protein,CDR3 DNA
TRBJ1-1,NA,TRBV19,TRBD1,CASSKPLELRQGTEAFF,TGTGCCAGTAGTAAGCCGCTTGAACTCAGACAGGGAACTGAAGCTTTCTTT
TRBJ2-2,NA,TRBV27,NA,CASSYNLGTGELFF,TGTGCCAGCAGTTACAATCTCGGGACCGGGGAGCTGTTTTTT
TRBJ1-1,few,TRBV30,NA,CAWSGSGDEAFF,TGTGCCTGGAGTGGGTCAGGGGATGAAGCTTTCTTT
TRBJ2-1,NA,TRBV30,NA,CAWSPDKLEQFF,TGTGCCTGGAGTCCGGACAAGCTTGAGCAGTTCTTC
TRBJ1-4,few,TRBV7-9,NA,CASSKHSGGGHNEKLFF,TGTGCCAGCAGCAAACACAGCGGCGGGGGCCATAATGAAAAACTGTTTTTT
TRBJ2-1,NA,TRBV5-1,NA,CASSLAAETNEQFF,TGCGCCAGCAGCTTGGCGGCAGAGACGAATGAGCAGTTCTTC
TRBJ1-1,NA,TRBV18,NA,CASSNVALGTEAFF,TGTGCCAGCTCAAATGTGGCCCTGGGCACTGAAGCTTTCTTT
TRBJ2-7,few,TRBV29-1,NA,CSGKVNYEQYF,TGCAGCGGCAAAGTGAACTACGAGCAGTACTTC
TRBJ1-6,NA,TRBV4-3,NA,CASSQVVGNNSPLHF,TGCGCCAGCAGCCAAGTAGTAGGGAATAATTCACCCCTCCACTTT
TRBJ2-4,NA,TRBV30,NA,CAWSVRGSKNIQYF,TGTGCCTGGAGTGTACGCGGCTCCAAAAACATTCAGTACTTC
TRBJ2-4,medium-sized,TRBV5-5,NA,CASSSGTDIQYF,TGTGCCAGCAGCTCAGGAACTGACATTCAGTACTTC
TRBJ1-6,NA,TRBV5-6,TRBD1,CASSYRGISPLHF,TGTGCCAGCAGCTACAGGGGGATTTCACCCCTCCACTTT
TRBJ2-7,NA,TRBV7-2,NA,CASSDRLSYEQYF,TGTGCCAGCAGCGACAGGCTCTCCTACGAGCAGTACTTC
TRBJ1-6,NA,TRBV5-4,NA,CASSNFNRESPLHF,TGTGCCAGCAGCAACTTCAATAGGGAGTCACCCCTCCACTTT
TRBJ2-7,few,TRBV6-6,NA,CASSPGHSAYEQYF,TGTGCCAGCAGTCCGGGACACTCCGCCTACGAGCAGTACTTC
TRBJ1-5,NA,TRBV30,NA,CAWSVGGNQPQHF,TGTGCCTGGAGTGTAGGTGGCAATCAGCCCCAGCATTTT
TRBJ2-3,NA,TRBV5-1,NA,CASSLQQGNTDTQYF,TGCGCCAGCAGCTTGCAGCAAGGGAACACAGATACGCAGTATTTT
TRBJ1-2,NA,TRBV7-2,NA,CASSLSLRGYTF,TGTGCCAGCAGCTTATCCCTGCGGGGCTACACCTTC
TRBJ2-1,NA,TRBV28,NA,CASSPRGTGEFDEQFF,TGTGCCAGCAGCCCTAGGGGAACTGGGGAGTTTGATGAGCAGTTCTTC
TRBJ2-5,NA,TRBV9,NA,CASSVTPGQETQYF,TGTGCCAGCAGCGTGACCCCTGGGCAAGAGACCCAGTACTTC
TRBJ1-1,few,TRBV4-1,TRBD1,CASSQGQGVTEAFF,TGCGCCAGCAGCCAAGGACAGGGGGTCACTGAAGCTTTCTTT
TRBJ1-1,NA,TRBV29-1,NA,CSVARGNTEAFF,TGCAGCGTTGCGCGCGGGAACACTGAAGCTTTCTTT
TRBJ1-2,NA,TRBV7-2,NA,CASKPVGQVYGYTF,TGTGCCAGCAAACCCGTGGGACAAGTCTATGGCTACACCTTC
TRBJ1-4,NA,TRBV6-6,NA,CASSSDGAGNEKLFF,TGTGCCAGCAGTTCCGACGGGGCCGGCAATGAAAAACTGTTTTTT
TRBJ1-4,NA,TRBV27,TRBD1,CASSADRALESYEKLFF,TGTGCCAGCAGTGCCGACAGGGCATTGGAGTCGTATGAAAAACTGTTTTTT
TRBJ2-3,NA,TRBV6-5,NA,CASSQDTNQGTQYF,TGTGCCAGCAGCCAAGACACGAACCAGGGGACGCAGTATTTT
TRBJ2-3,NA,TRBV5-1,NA,CASSFGYTQYF,TGCGCCAGCAGCTTCGGGTATACGCAGTATTTT
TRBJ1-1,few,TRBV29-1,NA,CSVEETANTEAFF,TGCAGCGTTGAGGAGACAGCGAACACTGAAGCTTTCTTT
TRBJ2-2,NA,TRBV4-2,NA,CASSATPNTGELFF,TGTGCCAGCAGCGCGACACCGAACACCGGGGAGCTGTTTTTT
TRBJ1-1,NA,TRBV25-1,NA,CASSDRGLGAFF,TGTGCCAGCAGTGACAGGGGATTAGGAGCTTTCTTT
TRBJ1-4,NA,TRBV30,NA,CAGRRVNEKLFF,TGTGCCGGACGCAGAGTTAATGAAAAACTGTTTTTT
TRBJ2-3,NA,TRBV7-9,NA,CASSLSGESTDTQYF,TGTGCCAGCAGCTTATCGGGTGAGAGCACAGATACGCAGTATTTT
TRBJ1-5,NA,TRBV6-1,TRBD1,CASKVTGGRQPQHF,TGTGCCAGCAAAGTAACAGGGGGTCGACAGCCCCAGCATTTT
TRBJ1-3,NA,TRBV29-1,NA,CSVDSGLLSGNTIYF,TGCAGCGTCGACTCGGGACTCCTTAGTGGAAACACCATATATTTT
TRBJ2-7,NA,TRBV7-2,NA,CASSLVSGSEQYF,TGTGCCAGCAGCTTAGTTAGTGGTTCCGAGCAGTACTTC
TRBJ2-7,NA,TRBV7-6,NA,CASSFSAGSSYEQYF,TGTGCCAGCAGCTTTTCTGCCGGAAGCTCCTACGAGCAGTACTTC
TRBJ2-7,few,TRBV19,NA,CASSIESAAGPLGEQYF,TGTGCCAGTAGTATAGAATCGGCGGCAGGACCCCTCGGGGAGCAGTACTTC
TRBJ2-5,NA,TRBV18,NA,CASSPGHLETQYF,TGTGCCAGCTCACCAGGCCATCTCGAGACCCAGTACTTC
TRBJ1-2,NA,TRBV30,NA,CAWSALQRSTF,TGTGCCTGGAGTGCCCTGCAACGAAGCACCTTC
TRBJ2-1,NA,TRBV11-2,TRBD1,CASRRWGITGGRSYNEQFF,TGTGCCAGCAGACGTTGGGGAATAACAGGGGGCAGGTCCTACAATGAGCAGTTCTTC
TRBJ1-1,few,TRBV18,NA,CASSPNTAMNTEAFF,TGTGCCAGCTCACCAAACACAGCCATGAACACTGAAGCTTTCTTT
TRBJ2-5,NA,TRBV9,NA,CASSVNPGETQYF,TGTGCCAGCAGCGTAAACCCCGGAGAGACCCAGTACTTC
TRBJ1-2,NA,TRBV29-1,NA,CSVAVNYGYTF,TGCAGCGTGGCAGTTAACTATGGCTACACCTTC
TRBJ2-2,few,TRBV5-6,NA,CASSFVSRYAGELFF,TGTGCCAGCAGCTTCGTATCGCGGTACGCCGGGGAGCTGTTTTTT
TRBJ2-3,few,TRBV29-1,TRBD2,CSSLGVAGADTQYF,TGCAGCTCCCTCGGAGTAGCGGGGGCGGATACGCAGTATTTT
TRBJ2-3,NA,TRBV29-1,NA,CSVSTFSTDTQYF,TGCAGCGTTTCGACCTTCAGCACAGATACGCAGTATTTT
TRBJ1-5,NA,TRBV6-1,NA,CASTAGPWVYQPQHF,TGTGCCAGCACTGCGGGACCGTGGGTTTATCAGCCCCAGCATTTT
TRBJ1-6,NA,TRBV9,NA,CASSVEQGNSPLHF,TGTGCCAGCAGCGTAGAACAGGGTAATTCACCCCTCCACTTT